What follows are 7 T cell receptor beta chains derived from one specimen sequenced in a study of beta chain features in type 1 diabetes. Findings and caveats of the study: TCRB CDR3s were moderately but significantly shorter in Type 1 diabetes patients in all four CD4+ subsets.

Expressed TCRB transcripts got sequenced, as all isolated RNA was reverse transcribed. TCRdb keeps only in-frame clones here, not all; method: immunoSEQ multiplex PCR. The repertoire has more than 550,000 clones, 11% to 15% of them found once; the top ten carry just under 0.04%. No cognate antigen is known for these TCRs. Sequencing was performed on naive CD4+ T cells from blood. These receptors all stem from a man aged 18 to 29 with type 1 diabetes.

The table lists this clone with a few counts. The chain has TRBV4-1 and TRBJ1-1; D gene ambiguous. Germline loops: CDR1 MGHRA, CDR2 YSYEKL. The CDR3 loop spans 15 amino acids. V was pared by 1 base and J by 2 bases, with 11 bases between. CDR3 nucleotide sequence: TGCGCCAGCAGCCAAGGTCCGGGATTCAACACTGAAGCTTTCTTT. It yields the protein CASSQGPGFNTEAFF.

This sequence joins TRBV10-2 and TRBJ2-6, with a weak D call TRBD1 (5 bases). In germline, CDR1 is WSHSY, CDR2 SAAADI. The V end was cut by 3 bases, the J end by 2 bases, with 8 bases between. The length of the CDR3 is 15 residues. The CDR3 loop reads CASSDMGPGANVLTF. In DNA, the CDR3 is TGCGCCAGCAGTGACATGGGGCCTGGGGCCAACGTCCTGACTTTC.

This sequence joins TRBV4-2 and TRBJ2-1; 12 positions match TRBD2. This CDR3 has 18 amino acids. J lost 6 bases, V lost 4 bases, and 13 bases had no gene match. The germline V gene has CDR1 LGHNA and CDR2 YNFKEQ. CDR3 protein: CASSRKTSGSRSGNEQFF. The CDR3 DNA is TGTGCCAGCAGCCGGAAGACTAGCGGGAGTCGATCTGGCAATGAGCAGTTCTTC.

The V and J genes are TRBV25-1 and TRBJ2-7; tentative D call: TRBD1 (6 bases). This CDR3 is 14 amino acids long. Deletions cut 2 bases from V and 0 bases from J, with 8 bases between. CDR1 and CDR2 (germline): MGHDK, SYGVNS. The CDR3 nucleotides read TGTGCCAGCAGTGAAGGACAGTACTCCTACGAGCAGTACTTC. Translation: CASSEGQYSYEQYF.

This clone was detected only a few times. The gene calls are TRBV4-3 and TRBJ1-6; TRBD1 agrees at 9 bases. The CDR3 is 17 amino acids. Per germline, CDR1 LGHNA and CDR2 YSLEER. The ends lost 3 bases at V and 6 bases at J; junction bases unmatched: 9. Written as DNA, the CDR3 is TGCGCCAGCAGCCACATGACTATGGGACAGGGTAATTCACCCCTCCACTTT. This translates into CASSHMTMGQGNSPLHF.

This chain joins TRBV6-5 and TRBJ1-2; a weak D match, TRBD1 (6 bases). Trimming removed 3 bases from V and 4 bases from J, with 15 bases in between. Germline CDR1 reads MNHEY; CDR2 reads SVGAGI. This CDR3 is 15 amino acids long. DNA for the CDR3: TGTGCCAGCAGTTATGATGACACAGGGCTCTATGGCTACACCTTC. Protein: CASSYDDTGLYGYTF.

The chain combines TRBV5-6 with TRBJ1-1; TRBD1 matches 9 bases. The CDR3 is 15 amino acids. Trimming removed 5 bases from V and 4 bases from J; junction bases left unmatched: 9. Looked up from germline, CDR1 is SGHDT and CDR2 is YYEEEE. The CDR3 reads CASSLRDRESTEAFF. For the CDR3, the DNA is TGTGCCAGCAGTCTCCGGGACAGGGAGAGCACTGAAGCTTTCTTT. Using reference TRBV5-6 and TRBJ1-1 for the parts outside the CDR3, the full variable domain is DAGVTQSPTHLIKTRGQQVTLRCSPKSGHDTVSWYQQALGQGPQFIFQYYEEEERQRGNFPDRFSGHQFPNYSSELNVNALLLGDSALYLCASSLRDRESTEAFFGQGTRLTVV.